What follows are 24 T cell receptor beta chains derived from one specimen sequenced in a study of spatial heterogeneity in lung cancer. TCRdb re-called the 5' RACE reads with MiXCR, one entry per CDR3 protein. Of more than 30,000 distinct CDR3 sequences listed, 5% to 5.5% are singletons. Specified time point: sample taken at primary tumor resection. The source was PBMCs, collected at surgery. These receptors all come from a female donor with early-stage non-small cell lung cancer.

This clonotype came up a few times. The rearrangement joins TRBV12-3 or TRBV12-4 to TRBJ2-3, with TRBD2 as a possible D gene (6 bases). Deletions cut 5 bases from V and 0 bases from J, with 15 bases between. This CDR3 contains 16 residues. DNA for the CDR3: TGTGCCAGCAGTCCCGCGTTGGCGGGAAGCACAGATACGCAGTATTTT. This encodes CASSPALAGSTDTQYF.

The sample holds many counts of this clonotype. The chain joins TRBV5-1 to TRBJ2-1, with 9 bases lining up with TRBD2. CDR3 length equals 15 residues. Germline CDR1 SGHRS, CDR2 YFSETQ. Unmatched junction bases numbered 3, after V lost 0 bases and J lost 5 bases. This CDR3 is CASSLVAGVHNEQFF. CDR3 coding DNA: TGCGCCAGCAGCTTGGTAGCGGGGGTCCACAATGAGCAGTTCTTC.

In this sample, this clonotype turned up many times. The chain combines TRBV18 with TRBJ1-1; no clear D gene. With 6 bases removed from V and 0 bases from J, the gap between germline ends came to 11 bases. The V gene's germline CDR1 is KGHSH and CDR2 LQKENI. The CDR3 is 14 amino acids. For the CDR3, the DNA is TGTGCCAGCTCCCTTAGCCAAGTGAACACTGAAGCTTTCTTT. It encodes CASSLSQVNTEAFF.

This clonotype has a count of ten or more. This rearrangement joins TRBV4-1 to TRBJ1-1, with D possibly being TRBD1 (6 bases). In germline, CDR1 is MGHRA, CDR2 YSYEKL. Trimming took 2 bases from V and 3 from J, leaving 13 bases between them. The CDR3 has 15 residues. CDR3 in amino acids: CASSQWQGSDTEAFF. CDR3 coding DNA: TGCGCCAGCAGCCAATGGCAGGGGTCTGACACTGAAGCTTTCTTT.

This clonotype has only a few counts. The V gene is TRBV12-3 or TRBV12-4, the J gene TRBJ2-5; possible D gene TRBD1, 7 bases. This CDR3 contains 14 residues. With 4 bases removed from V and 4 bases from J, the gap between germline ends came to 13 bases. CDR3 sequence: CASSSLQGGETQYF. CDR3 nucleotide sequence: TGTGCCAGCAGTTCGTTGCAGGGGGGAGAGACCCAGTACTTC.

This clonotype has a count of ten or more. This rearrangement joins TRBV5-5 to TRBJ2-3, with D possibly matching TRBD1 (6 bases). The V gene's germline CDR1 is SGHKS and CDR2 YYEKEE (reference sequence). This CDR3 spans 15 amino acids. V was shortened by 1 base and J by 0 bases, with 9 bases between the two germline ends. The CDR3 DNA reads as TGTGCCAGCAGCTTGAACAGGGCTAGCACAGATACGCAGTATTTT. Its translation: CASSLNRASTDTQYF.

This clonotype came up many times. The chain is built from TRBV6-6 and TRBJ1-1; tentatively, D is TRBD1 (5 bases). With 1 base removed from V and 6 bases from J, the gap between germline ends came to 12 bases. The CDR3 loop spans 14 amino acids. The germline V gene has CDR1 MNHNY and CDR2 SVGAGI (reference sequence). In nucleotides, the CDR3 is TGTGCCAGCAGTTACTTAGCAGGGCGCGCTGAAGCTTTCTTT. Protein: CASSYLAGRAEAFF.

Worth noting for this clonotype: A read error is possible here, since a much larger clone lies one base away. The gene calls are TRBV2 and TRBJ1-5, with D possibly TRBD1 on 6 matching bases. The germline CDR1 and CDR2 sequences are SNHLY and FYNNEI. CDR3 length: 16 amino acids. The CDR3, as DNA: TGTGCCAGCAGAAGGGGCAGGGGAATAAGCAATCGGCCCCAGCATTTT. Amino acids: CASRRGRGISNRPQHF.

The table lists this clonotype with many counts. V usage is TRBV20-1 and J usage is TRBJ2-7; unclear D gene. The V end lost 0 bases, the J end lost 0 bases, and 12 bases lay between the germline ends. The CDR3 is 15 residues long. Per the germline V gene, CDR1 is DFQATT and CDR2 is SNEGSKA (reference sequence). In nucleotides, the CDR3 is TGCAGTGCTAGAGAGCGTCCCTTACCCTCCTACGAGCAGTACTTC. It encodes CSARERPLPSYEQYF.

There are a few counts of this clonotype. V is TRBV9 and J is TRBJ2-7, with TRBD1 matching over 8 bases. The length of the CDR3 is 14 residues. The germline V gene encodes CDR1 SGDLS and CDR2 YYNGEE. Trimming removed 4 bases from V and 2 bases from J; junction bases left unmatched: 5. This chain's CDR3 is CASSRQGSAYEQYF. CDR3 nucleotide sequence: TGTGCCAGCAGCAGACAGGGGAGCGCCTACGAGCAGTACTTC.

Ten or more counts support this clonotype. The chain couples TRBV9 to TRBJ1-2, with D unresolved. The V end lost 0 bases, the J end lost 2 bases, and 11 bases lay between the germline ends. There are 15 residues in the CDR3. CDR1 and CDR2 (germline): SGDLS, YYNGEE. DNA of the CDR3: TGTGCCAGCAGCGTAGGGCGGTCAGAAAACTATGGCTACACCTTC. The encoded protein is CASSVGRSENYGYTF.

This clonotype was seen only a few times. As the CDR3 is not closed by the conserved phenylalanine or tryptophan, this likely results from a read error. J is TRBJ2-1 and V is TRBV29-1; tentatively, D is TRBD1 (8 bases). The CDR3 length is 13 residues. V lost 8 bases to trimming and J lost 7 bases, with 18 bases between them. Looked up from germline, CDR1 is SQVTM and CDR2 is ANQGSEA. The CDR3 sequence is CSSDRAAGNEQFI. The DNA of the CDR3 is TGCAGCTCGGACAGGGCAGCGGGAAATGAGCAGTTCATC.

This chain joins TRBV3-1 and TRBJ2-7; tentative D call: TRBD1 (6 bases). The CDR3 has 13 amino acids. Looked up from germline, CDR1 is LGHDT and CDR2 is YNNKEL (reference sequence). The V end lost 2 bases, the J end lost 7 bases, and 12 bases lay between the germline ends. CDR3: CASSQWGQGEQYF. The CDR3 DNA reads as TGTGCCAGCAGCCAATGGGGCCAGGGGGAGCAGTACTTC.

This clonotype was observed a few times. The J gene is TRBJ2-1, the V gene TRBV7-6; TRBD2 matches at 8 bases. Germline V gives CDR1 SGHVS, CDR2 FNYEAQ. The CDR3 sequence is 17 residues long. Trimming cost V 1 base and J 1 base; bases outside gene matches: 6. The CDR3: CASSLGERGSSYNEQFF. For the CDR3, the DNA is TGTGCCAGCAGCTTAGGAGAGCGGGGGAGTTCCTACAATGAGCAGTTCTTC.

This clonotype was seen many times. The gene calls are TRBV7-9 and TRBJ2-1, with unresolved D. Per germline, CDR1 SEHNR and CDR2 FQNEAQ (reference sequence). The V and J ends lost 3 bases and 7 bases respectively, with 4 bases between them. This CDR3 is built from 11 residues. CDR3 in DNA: TGTGCCAGCAGCTTTGTAAATGAGCAGTTCTTC. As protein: CASSFVNEQFF.

As DNA, the CDR3 is TGTGCCAGCAGTTCGCACAGGGGCGGAAACACTGAAGCTTTCTTT. It is translated as CASSSHRGGNTEAFF. The chain carries TRBV6-5 and TRBJ1-1; TRBD1 aligns across 7 bases. The CDR3 spans 15 residues. CDR1 and CDR2 from the germline V gene are MNHEY and SVGAGI. With 4 bases clipped from V and 2 bases from J, the junction kept 7 bases outside the gene matches.

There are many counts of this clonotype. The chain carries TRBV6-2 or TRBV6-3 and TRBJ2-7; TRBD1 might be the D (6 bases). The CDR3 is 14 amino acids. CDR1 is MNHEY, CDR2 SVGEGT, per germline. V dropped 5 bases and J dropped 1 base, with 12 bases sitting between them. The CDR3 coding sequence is TGTGCCAGCAGTAATGGACAGAGTTCCTACGAGCAGTACTTC. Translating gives CASSNGQSSYEQYF.

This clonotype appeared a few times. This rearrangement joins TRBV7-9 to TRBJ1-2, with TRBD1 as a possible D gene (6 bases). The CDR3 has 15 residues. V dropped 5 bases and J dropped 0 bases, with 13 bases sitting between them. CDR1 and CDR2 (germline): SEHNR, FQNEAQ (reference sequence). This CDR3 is CASSPGTRTNYGYTF. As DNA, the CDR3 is TGTGCCAGCAGCCCCGGGACAAGGACTAACTATGGCTACACCTTC. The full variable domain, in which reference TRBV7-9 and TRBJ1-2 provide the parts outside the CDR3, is DTGVSQNPRHKITKRGQNVTFRCDPISEHNRLYWYRQTLGQGPEFLTYFQNEAQLEKSRLLSDRFSAERPKGSFSTLEIQRTEQGDSAMYLCASSPGTRTNYGYTFGSGTRLTVV.

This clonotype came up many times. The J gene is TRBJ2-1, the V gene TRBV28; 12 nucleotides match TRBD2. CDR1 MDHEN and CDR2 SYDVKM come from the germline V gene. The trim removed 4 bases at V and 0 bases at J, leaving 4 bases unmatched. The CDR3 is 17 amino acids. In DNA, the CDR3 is TGTGCCAGCAGTTCTACTAGCGGGGGGAGCTCCTACAATGAGCAGTTCTTC. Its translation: CASSSTSGGSSYNEQFF. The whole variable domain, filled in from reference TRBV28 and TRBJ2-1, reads DVKVTQSSRYLVKRTGEKVFLECVQDMDHENMFWYRQDPGLGLRLIYFSYDVKMKEKGDIPEGYSVSREKKERFSLILESASTNQTSMYLCASSSTSGGSSYNEQFFGPGTRLTVL.

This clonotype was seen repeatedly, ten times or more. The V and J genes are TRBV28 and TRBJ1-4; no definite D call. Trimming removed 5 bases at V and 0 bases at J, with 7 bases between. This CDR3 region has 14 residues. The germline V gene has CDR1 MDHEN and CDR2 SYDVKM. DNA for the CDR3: TGTGCCAGCAGTCCTCCTGCAACTAATGAAAAACTGTTTTTT. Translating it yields CASSPPATNEKLFF.

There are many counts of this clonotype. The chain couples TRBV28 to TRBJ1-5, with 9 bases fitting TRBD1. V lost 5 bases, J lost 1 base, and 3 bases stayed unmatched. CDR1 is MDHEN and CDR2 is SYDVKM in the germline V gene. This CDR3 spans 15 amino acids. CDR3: CASSLDRGSNQPQHF. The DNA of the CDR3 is TGTGCCAGCAGTCTGGACAGGGGAAGCAATCAGCCCCAGCATTTT.

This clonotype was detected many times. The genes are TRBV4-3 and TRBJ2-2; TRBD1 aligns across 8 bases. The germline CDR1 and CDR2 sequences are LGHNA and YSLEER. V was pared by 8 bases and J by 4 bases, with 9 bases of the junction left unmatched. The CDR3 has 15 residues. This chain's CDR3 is CASLGQGSSTGELFF. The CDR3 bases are TGCGCCAGCTTAGGACAGGGTTCGAGCACCGGGGAGCTGTTTTTT.

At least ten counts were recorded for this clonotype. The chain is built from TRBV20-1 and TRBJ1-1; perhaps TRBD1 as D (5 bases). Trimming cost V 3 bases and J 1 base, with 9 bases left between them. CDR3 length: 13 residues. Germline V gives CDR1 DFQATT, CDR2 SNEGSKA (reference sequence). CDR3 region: CSASRQKNTEAFF. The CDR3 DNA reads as TGCAGTGCTAGCCGACAGAAGAACACTGAAGCTTTCTTT.

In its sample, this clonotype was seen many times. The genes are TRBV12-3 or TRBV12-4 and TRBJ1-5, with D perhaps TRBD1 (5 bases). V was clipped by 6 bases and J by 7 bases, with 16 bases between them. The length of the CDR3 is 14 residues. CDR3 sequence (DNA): TGTGCCAGCAGCTACACAGGTCGCCACCAGCCCCAGCATTTT. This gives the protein CASSYTGRHQPQHF.